The 23 T cell receptor beta chains presented below share a single source sample, sequenced in a study of blood T cell repertoires in COVID-19. The method was immunoSEQ multiplex PCR; TCRdb's version includes in-frame clones alone and lacks a portion of them. There are roughly 220,000 clones in the sample; about four fifths occur only once, and less than 2.5% lies in the top ten. The material sequenced was peripheral blood. The receptors shown here come from a woman aged 60 to 75 with acute or convalescent COVID-19.

J is TRBJ1-1 and V is TRBV2, with 8 bases aligning to TRBD1. V lost 6 bases and J lost 3; bases outside the gene matches: 15. CDR1 is SNHLY and CDR2 is FYNNEI in the germline V gene. The CDR3 sequence is 17 residues long. Here the CDR3 DNA reads TGTGCCAGCAGGTATAAGACAGGGGCTTTTTCCGACACTGAAGCTTTCTTT. It encodes CASRYKTGAFSDTEAFF.

The genes are TRBV5-1 and TRBJ1-1; 8 positions agree with TRBD1. This CDR3 is built from 14 residues. J was trimmed by 7 bases and V by 0 bases; bases with no gene match: 5. Germline CDR1 SGHRS, CDR2 YFSETQ. This chain's CDR3 is CASSLVRGPSEAFF. CDR3 DNA sequence: TGCGCCAGCAGCTTGGTCAGGGGGCCGAGTGAAGCTTTCTTT.

The CDR3 bases are TGTGCCAGCAGCTTAGCACCAATCGGAACAGGGTCCTACGAGCAGTACTTC. Its translation: CASSLAPIGTGSYEQYF. The chain combines TRBV7-9 with TRBJ2-7; D is possibly TRBD1 (6 bases). Germline CDR1 reads SEHNR; CDR2 reads FQNEAQ (reference sequence). This CDR3 contains 17 residues. V lost 0 bases, J lost 1 base, and 16 bases lay in between.

The chain couples TRBV3-1 (or the pseudogene TRBV3-2) to TRBJ2-3; 7 nucleotides align to TRBD2. In germline, CDR1 is LGHDT, CDR2 YNNKEL (reference sequence). The CDR3 consists of 14 residues. Unmatched junction bases numbered 1, after V lost 3 bases and J lost 1 base. The CDR3 nucleotides read TGTGCCAGCAGCCAGAGCGGGGGCACAGATACGCAGTATTTT. Translation gives CASSQSGGTDTQYF.

J is TRBJ2-1 and V is TRBV3-1 (or the pseudogene TRBV3-2); TRBD1 might be the D (5 bases). The germline gives CDR1 LGHDT, CDR2 YNNKEL (reference sequence). V was cut by 4 bases and J by 6 bases, with 22 bases left in between. There are 17 residues in the CDR3. The CDR3 loop is CASSLGRGSSMFNEQFF. DNA for the CDR3: TGTGCCAGCAGCCTTGGAAGGGGCAGTAGCATGTTCAATGAGCAGTTCTTC.

This chain connects TRBV7-2 to TRBJ2-3; 7 bases map to TRBD2. Germline V lookup: CDR1 SGHTA, CDR2 FQGNSA. The CDR3 has 17 residues. With V trimmed by 5 bases and J by 0 bases, 11 bases remained unmatched. The DNA of the CDR3 is TGTGCCAGCAGCCCCTGGCCTAGCGGTGCTAGCACAGATACGCAGTATTTT. It translates to CASSPWPSGASTDTQYF.

The chain employs TRBV7-6 and TRBJ2-7; D not resolved. The CDR3 extends over 16 amino acids. Between the trimmed V and J ends, which lost 3 bases and 0 bases, there was a span of 15 bases. CDR1 is SGHVS and CDR2 is FNYEAQ in the germline V gene. The CDR3 sequence: CASSFFVNSTSYEQYF. CDR3 coding DNA: TGTGCCAGCAGCTTTTTTGTAAACAGTACCTCCTACGAGCAGTACTTC.

This rearrangement joins TRBV5-1 to TRBJ2-5, with a tentative D call TRBD2 (5 bases). The CDR3 has 14 amino acids. V lost 0 bases and J 10 bases, leaving 16 bases between the germline ends. Germline CDR1 and CDR2: SGHRS and YFSETQ. CDR3 in amino acids: CASSLASVRGDQYF. CDR3 nucleotides: TGCGCCAGCAGCTTGGCGTCGGTTCGGGGTGACCAGTACTTC.

The chain employs TRBV4-2 and TRBJ2-7; 7 bases are a match to TRBD2. J gave up 2 bases and V 1 base, and 5 bases lay outside the gene matches. The germline CDR1 and CDR2 sequences are LGHNA and YNFKEQ. The CDR3 consists of 15 residues. CDR3 bases: TGTGCCAGCAGCCAAGTTGGGGGGGATCCCTACGAGCAGTACTTC. This gives the protein CASSQVGGDPYEQYF.

This rearrangement joins TRBV2 to TRBJ2-2; 8 bases match TRBD1. The CDR3 runs to 13 residues. Looked up from germline, CDR1 is SNHLY and CDR2 is FYNNEI. The J segment lost 6 bases and the V segment lost 6 bases, leaving 3 bases of the junction unmatched. The chain's CDR3 is CASRDRVSGELFF. CDR3 DNA sequence: TGTGCCAGCAGGGACAGGGTTTCCGGGGAGCTGTTTTTT.

This chain connects TRBV19 to TRBJ1-5, with 7 bases fitting TRBD1. With V trimmed by 5 bases and J by 9 bases, 7 bases remained unmatched. This CDR3 is 13 amino acids long. Germline CDR1 reads LNHDA; CDR2 reads SQIVND (reference sequence). DNA for the CDR3: TGTGCCAGTAGTGGCGACAGGGTTGGGCCCCAGCATTTT. Protein: CASSGDRVGPQHF.

The J gene is TRBJ2-7, the V gene TRBV5-4, with D maybe TRBD2 (6 bases). Trimming left V 0 bases short and J 2 bases short, with 12 bases between. Germline V lookup: CDR1 SGHNT, CDR2 YYREEE (reference sequence). The CDR3 spans 15 residues. CDR3 loop: CASSLGGSGAYEQYF. CDR3 sequence (DNA): TGTGCCAGCAGCTTGGGAGGTAGCGGTGCCTACGAGCAGTACTTC.

This rearrangement joins TRBV4-1 to TRBJ2-3; D gene uncertain. The CDR3 length is 14 residues. In germline, CDR1 is MGHRA, CDR2 YSYEKL. V was cut by 3 bases and J by 2 bases, with 9 bases left in between. CDR3 sequence: CASSHPTYTDTQYF. The CDR3 DNA reads TGCGCCAGCAGCCATCCCACTTACACAGATACGCAGTATTTT.

The chain couples TRBV29-1 to TRBJ1-1; no clear D. Trimming left V 4 bases short and J 3 bases short, with 15 bases between. The CDR3 sequence is 14 residues long. The germline gives CDR1 SQVTM, CDR2 ANQGSEA. The CDR3 DNA reads as TGCAGCGTTGTGTCGGCAGGCCTGGACACTGAAGCTTTCTTT. Protein: CSVVSAGLDTEAFF.

The rearrangement joins TRBV3-1 (or the pseudogene TRBV3-2) to TRBJ1-5; D uncertain. Germline CDR1 and CDR2: LGHDT and YNNKEL (reference sequence). V was trimmed by 2 bases and J by 5 bases, leaving 10 bases between them. The CDR3 sequence is 14 residues long. Written as DNA, the CDR3 is TGTGCCAGCAGCCAATCGAACAGAGATCAGCCCCAGCATTTT. Translating it yields CASSQSNRDQPQHF.

This clone was counted ten times or more. The CDR3 nucleotides are TGCGCCAGCAGCTTGGTGGGCCGCCAACCTTACAATGAGCAGTTCTTC. Amino acid sequence: CASSLVGRQPYNEQFF. The V and J genes are TRBV5-1 and TRBJ2-1; no clear D gene. The germline V and J ends were trimmed by 0 bases and 4 bases, with 14 bases remaining between them. The CDR3 is 16 residues long. Germline values: CDR1 SGHRS, CDR2 YFSETQ.

The chain recombines TRBV20-1 with TRBJ1-5; D is ambiguous. The CDR3 has 13 amino acids. Germline lookup yields CDR1 DFQATT and CDR2 SNEGSKA (reference sequence). V lost 3 bases to trimming and J lost 3 bases, with 9 bases between them. CDR3 sequence reads: CSASSVFNQPQHF. The CDR3 nucleotides are TGCAGTGCTAGTTCGGTCTTCAATCAGCCCCAGCATTTT.

The chain links TRBV29-1 to TRBJ1-2; D is perhaps TRBD1 (6 bases). Germline V lookup: CDR1 SQVTM, CDR2 ANQGSEA. This CDR3 has 18 amino acids. The V end lost 6 bases, the J end lost 4 bases, and 30 bases lay between the germline ends. This CDR3 reads CSVFKQPGQGWSSYGYTF. The DNA of the CDR3 is TGCAGCGTCTTCAAGCAGCCGGGACAAGGGTGGTCTAGCTATGGCTACACCTTC.

V and J are TRBV5-1 and TRBJ1-1, with 7 bases aligning to TRBD1. The V segment lost 5 bases and the J segment 4 bases; nucleotides outside the gene matches: 14. The CDR3 sequence is 16 residues long. Germline V CDR1 and CDR2: SGHRS, YFSETQ. This CDR3 reads CASRPMTGHKGTEAFF. CDR3 sequence (DNA): TGCGCCAGCAGACCTATGACAGGGCACAAGGGCACTGAAGCTTTCTTT.

The chain joins TRBV6-5 to TRBJ1-6, with D uncertain. The CDR3 has 14 residues. The ends were cut back, 2 bases at V and 7 bases at J, with 9 bases in the middle. CDR1 MNHEY and CDR2 SVGAGI come from the germline V gene. CDR3 loop: CASSYPEENSPLHF. The CDR3 DNA reads TGTGCCAGCAGTTACCCCGAGGAGAATTCACCCCTCCACTTT.

The chain carries TRBV30 and TRBJ1-1; TRBD1 might be the D (6 bases). The V gene lost 0 bases and the J gene lost 5 bases, with 10 bases spanning the gap. The CDR3 is 13 amino acids. Germline values: CDR1 GTSNPN, CDR2 SVGIG (reference sequence). The chain's CDR3 is CAWSVQGWTEAFF. CDR3 DNA: TGTGCCTGGAGTGTACAGGGTTGGACTGAAGCTTTCTTT.

There are a few counts of this clone. The chain is built from TRBV5-4 and TRBJ1-2; D perhaps matches TRBD1 (6 bases). V was trimmed by 2 bases and J by 7 bases, leaving 15 bases between them. Looked up from germline, CDR1 is SGHNT and CDR2 is YYREEE (reference sequence). The CDR3 is 14 amino acids. Here the CDR3 reads CASSLFGTRGGYTF. The CDR3 DNA reads TGTGCCAGCAGCTTATTCGGGACAAGGGGTGGCTACACCTTC.

The rearrangement joins TRBV19 to TRBJ1-5, with 9 positions matching TRBD1. This CDR3 contains 16 residues. Germline V lookup: CDR1 LNHDA, CDR2 SQIVND (reference sequence). Trimming cost V 10 bases and J 6 bases; bases outside gene matches: 16. DNA for the CDR3: TGTGCCACCAAAGGATGGGGGACAGGGATCGGTCAGCCCCAGCATTTT. Translated: CATKGWGTGIGQPQHF.